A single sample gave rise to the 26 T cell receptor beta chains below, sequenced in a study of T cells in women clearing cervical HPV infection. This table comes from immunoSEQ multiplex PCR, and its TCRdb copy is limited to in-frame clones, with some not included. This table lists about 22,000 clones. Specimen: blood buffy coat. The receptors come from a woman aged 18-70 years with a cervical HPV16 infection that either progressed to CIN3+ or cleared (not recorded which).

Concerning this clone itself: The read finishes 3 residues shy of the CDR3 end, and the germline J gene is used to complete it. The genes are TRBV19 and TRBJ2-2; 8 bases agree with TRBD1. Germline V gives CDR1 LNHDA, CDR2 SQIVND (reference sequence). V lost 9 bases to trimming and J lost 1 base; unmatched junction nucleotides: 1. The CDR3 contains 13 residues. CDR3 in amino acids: CASDRGNTGELFF. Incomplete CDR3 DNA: TGTGCCAGCGACAGGGGGAACACCGGGGAG. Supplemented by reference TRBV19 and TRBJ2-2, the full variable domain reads DGGITQSPKYLFRKEGQNVTLSCEQNLNHDAMYWYRQDPGQGLRLIYYSQIVNDFQKGDIAEGYSVSREKKESFPLTVTSAQKNPTAFYLCASDRGNTGELFFGEGSRLTVL.

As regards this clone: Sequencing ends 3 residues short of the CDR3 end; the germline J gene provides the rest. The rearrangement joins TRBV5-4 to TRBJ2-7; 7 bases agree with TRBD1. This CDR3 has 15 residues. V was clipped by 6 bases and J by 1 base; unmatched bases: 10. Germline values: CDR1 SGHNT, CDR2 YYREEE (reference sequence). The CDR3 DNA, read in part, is TGTGCCAGCACCCAAACAGGGGACGGGTCCTACGAG. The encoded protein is CASTQTGDGSYE. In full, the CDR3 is CASTQTGDGSYEQYF.

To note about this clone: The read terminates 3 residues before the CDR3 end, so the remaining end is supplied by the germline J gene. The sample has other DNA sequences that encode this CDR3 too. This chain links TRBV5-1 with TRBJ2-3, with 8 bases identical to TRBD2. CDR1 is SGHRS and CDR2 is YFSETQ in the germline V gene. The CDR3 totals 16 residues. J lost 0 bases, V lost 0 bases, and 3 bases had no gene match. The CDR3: CASSLALAVSTDTQYF. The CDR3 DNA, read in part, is TGCGCCAGCAGCTTGGCACTAGCGGTGAGCACAGATACG. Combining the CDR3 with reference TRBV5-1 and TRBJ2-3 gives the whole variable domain KAGVTQTPRYLIKTRGQQVTLSCSPISGHRSVSWYQQTPGQGLQFLFEYFSETQRNKGNFPGRFSGRQFSNSRSEMNVSTLELGDSALYLCASSLALAVSTDTQYFGPGTRLTVL.

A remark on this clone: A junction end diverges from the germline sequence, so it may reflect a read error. The CDR3 loop is CAGSEAGTSGKAYEQYF. Incomplete CDR3 DNA: TGTGCCGGCAGTGAAGCCGGGACTAGCGGGAAGGCCTACGAG. This chain connects TRBV2 to TRBJ2-7, with 13 nucleotides matching TRBD2. The read halts 3 residues ahead of the CDR3 end, with the missing end drawn from the germline J gene. Per germline, CDR1 SNHLY and CDR2 FYNNEI. The CDR3 is 17 amino acids. Full variable domain (missing parts from reference TRBV2 and TRBJ2-7): EPEVTQTPSHQVTQMGQEVILRCVPISNHLYFYWYRQILGQKVEFLVSFYNNEISEKSEIFDDQFSVERPDGSNFTLKIRSTKLEDSAMYFCAGSEAGTSGKAYEQYFGPGTRLTVT.

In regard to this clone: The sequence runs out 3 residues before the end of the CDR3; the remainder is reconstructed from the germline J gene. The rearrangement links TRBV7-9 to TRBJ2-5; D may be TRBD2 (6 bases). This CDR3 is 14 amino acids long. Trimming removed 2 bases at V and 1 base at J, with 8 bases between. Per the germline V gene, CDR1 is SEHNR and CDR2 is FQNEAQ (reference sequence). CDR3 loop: CASSLRGTQETQYF. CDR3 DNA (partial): TGTGCCAGCAGCTTACGGGGGACCCAAGAGACC.

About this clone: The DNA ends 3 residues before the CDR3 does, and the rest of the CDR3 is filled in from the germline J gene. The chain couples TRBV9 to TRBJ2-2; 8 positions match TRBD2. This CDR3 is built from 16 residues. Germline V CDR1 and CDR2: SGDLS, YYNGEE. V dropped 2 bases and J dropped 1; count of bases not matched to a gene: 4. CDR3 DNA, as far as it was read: TGTGCCAGCAGCGTCGGGGGGGGCGGGAACACCGGGGAG. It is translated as CASSVGGGGNTGE. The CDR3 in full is CASSVGGGGNTGELFF.

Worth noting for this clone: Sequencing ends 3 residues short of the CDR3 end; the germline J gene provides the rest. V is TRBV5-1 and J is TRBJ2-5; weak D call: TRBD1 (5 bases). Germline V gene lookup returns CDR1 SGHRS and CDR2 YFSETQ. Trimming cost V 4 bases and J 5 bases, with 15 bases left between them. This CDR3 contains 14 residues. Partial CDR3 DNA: TGCGCCAGCAGCACGGAAAGAAACAGGGAGACC. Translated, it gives CASSTERNRET. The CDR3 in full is CASSTERNRETQYF.

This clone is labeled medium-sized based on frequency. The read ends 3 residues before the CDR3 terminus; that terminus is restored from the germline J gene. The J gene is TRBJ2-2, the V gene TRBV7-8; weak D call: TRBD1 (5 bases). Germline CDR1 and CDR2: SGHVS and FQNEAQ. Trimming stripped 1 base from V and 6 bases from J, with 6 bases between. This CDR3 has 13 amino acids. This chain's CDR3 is CASSLDRSGELFF. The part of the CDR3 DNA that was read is TGTGCCAGCAGCTTAGACAGGTCCGGGGAG.

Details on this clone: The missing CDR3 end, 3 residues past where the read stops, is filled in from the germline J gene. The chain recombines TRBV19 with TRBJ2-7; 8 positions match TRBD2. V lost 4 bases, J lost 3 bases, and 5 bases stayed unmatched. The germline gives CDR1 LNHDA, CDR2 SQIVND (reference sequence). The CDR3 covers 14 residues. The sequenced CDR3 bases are TGTGCCAGTAGTAGAACCGGGACTAGCTACGAG. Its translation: CASSRTGTSYE. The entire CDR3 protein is CASSRTGTSYEQYF. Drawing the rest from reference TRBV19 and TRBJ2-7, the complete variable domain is DGGITQSPKYLFRKEGQNVTLSCEQNLNHDAMYWYRQDPGQGLRLIYYSQIVNDFQKGDIAEGYSVSREKKESFPLTVTSAQKNPTAFYLCASSRTGTSYEQYFGPGTRLTVT.

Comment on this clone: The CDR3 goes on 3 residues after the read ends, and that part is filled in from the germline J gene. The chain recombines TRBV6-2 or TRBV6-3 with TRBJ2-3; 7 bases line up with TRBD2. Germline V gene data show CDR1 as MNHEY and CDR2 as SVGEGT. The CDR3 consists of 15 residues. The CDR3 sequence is CASTLGDYPVSTQYF. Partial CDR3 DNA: TGTGCCAGCACCCTGGGGGACTACCCGGTTTCGACG.

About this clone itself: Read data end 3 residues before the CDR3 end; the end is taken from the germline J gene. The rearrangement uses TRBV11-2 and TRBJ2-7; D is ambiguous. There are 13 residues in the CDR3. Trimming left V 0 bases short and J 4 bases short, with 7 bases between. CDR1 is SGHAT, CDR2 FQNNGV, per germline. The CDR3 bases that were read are TGTGCCAGCAGCTTAGAGGTAGATTACGAG. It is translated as CASSLEVDYE. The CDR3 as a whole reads CASSLEVDYEQYF. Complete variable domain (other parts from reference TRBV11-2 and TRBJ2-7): EAGVAQSPRYKIIEKRQSVAFWCNPISGHATLYWYQQILGQGPKLLIQFQNNGVVDDSQLPKDRFSAERLKGVDSTLKIQPAKLEDSAVYLCASSLEVDYEQYFGPGTRLTVT.

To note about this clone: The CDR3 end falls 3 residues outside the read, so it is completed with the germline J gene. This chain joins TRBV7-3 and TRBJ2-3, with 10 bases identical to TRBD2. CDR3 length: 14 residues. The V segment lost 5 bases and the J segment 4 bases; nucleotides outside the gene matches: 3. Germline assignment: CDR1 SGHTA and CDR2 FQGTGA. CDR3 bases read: TGTGCCAGCAGCGTTAGCGGGGGGCCAGATACG. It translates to CASSVSGGPDT. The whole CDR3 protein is CASSVSGGPDTQYF. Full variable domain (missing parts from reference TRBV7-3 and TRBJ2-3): GAGVSQTPSNKVTEKGKYVELRCDPISGHTALYWYRQSLGQGPEFLIYFQGTGAADDSGLPNDRFFAVRPEGSVSTLKIQRTERGDSAVYLCASSVSGGPDTQYFGPGTRLTVL.

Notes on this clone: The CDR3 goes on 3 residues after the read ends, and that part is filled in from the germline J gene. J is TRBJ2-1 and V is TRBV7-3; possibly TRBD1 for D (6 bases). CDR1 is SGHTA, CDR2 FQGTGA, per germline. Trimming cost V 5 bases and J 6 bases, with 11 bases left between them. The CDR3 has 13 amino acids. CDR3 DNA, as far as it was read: TGTGCCAGCAGCCCAGGGGCTAGCAATGAG. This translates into CASSPGASNE. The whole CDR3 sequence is CASSPGASNEQFF. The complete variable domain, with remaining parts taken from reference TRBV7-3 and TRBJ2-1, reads GAGVSQTPSNKVTEKGKYVELRCDPISGHTALYWYRQSLGQGPEFLIYFQGTGAADDSGLPNDRFFAVRPEGSVSTLKIQRTERGDSAVYLCASSPGASNEQFFGPGTRLTVL.

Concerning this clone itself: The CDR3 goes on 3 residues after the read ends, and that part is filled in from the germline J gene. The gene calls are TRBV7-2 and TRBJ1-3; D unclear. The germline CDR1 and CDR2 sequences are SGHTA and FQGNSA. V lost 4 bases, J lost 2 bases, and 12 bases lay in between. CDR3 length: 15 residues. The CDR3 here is CASSSTQDTGNTIYF. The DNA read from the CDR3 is TGTGCCAGCAGCTCAACCCAGGATACTGGAAACACC.

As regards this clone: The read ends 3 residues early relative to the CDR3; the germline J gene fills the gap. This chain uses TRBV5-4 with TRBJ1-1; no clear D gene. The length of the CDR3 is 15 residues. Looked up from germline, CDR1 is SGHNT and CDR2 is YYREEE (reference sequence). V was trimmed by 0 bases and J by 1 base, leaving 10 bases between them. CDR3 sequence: CASSLDPGGNTEAFF. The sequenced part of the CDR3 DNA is TGTGCCAGCAGCTTGGACCCAGGAGGGAACACTGAA.

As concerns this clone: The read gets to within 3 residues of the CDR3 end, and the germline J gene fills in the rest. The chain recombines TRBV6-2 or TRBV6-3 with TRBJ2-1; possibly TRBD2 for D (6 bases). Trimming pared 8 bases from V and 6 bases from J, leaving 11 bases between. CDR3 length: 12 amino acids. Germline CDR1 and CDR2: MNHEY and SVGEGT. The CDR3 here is CASANGGNEQFF. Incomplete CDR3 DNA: TGTGCCAGCGCCAACGGGGGCAATGAG.

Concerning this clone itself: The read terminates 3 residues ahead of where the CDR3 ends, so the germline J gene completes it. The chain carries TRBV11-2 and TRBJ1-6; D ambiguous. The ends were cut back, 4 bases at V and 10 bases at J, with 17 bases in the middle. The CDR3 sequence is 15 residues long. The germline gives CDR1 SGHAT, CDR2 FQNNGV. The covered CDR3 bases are TGTGCCAGCAGCTCGAGCGGATTGGCCTACTCACCC. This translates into CASSSSGLAYSP. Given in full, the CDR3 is CASSSSGLAYSPLHF.

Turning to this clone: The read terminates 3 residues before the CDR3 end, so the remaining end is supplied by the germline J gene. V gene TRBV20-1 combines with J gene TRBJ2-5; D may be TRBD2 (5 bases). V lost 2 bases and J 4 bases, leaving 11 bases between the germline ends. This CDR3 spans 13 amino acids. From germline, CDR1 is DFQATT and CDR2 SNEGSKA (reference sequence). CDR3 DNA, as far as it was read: TGCAGTGCTAGACCTAGCCTTACAGAGACC. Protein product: CSARPSLTET. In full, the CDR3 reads CSARPSLTETQYF.

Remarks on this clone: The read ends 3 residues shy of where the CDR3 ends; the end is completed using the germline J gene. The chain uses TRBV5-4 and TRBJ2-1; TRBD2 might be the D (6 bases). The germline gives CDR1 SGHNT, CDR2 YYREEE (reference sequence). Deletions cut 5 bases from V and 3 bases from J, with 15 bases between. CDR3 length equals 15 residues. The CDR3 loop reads CASRAGIGGYNEQFF. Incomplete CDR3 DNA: TGTGCCAGCAGGGCGGGGATTGGCGGCTACAATGAG.

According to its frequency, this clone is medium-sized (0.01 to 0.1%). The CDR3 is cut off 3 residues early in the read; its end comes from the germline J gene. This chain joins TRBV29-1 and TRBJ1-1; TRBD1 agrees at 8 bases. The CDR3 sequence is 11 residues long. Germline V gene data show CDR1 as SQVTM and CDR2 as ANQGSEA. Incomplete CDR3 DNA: TGCAGCGTGGACAGGGTGAGGGAG. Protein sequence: CSVDRVRE. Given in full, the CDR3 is CSVDRVREAFF.

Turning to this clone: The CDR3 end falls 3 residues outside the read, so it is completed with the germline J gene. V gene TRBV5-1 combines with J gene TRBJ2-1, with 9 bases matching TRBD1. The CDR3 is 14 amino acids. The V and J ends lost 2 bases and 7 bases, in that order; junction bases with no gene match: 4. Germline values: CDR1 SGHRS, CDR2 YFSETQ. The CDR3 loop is CASSFGTGKNEQFF. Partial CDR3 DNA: TGCGCCAGCAGCTTCGGGACAGGGAAGAATGAG.

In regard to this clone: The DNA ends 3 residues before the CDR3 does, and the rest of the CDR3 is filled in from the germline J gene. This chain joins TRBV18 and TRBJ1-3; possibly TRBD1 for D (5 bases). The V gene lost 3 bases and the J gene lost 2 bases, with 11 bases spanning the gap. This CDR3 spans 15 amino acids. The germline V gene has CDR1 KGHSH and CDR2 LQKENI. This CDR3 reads CASSPEGAAGNTIYF. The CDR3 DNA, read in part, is TGTGCCAGCTCACCTGAAGGGGCAGCTGGAAACACC.

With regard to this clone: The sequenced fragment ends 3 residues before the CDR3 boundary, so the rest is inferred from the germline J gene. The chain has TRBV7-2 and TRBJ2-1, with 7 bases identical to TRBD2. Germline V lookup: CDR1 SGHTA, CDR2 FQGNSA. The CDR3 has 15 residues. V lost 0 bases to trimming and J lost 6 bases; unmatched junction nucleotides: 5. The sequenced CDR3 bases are TGTGCCAGCAGCTTAGCGACGGGGGGTTCCAATGAG. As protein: CASSLATGGSNE. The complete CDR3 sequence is CASSLATGGSNEQFF. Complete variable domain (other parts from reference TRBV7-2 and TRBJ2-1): GAGVSQSPSNKVTEKGKDVELRCDPISGHTALYWYRQSLGQGLEFLIYFQGNSAPDKSGLPSDRFSAERTGGSVSTLTIQRTQQEDSAVYLCASSLATGGSNEQFFGPGTRLTVL.

The CDR3 bases that were read are TGTGCCATCAGTGAGCGCGGAGGGGGATTAAACTATGGC. Amino acid sequence: CAISERGGGLNYG. The CDR3 reads in full as CAISERGGGLNYGYTF. The chain combines TRBV10-3 with TRBJ1-2; D is possibly TRBD1 (6 bases). The sequenced fragment ends 3 residues before the CDR3 boundary, so the rest is inferred from the germline J gene. The CDR3 loop spans 16 amino acids. Per germline, CDR1 ENHRY and CDR2 SYGVKD. V lost 2 bases and J 2 bases, leaving 15 bases between the germline ends.

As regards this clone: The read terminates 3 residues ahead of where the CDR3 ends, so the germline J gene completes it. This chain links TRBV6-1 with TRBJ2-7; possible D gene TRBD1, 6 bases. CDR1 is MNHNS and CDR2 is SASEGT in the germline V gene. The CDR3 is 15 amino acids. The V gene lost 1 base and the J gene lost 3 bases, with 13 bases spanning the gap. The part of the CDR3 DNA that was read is TGTGCCAGCAGTGAAGGGATGGGGGCGGGCTACGAG. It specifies CASSEGMGAGYE. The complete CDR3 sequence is CASSEGMGAGYEQYF.

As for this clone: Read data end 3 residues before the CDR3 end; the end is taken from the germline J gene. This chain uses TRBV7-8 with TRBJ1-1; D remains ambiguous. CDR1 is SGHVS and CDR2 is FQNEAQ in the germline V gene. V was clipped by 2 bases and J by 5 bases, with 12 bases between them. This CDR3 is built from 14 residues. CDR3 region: CASSLLSTETEAFF. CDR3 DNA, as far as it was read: TGTGCCAGCAGCTTACTCTCTACTGAGACTGAA.